Listed below are T cell receptor beta chains from one sample, sequenced in a study of T cells after somatic rescue of genetic block. TCRdb's table, derived via immunoSEQ multiplex PCR, lists solely in-frame clones and lacks some. The sample shows over 95,000 clones, approximately 90% of them seen only once. What was sequenced was peripheral blood mononuclear cells (PBMCs). These receptors were taken from a woman between 18 and 29 years old. CDR3s include the opening cysteine and the closing phenylalanine or tryptophan. A D gene is named only where the DNA matches it firmly. Where a row states a size, it is once, few, many or the class of an expanded clone; other rows omit it.

cdr3_nt cdr3_aa clone_size j_call cdr3_length v_call d_call
TGTGCCTGGAGGGGCAGGGGGGGAAAAGGCTACGAGCAGTACTTC CAWRGRGGKGYEQYF - TRBJ2-7 15 TRBV30 -
TGCGCCAGTAGGACAGGGGTGAGCACAGATACGCAGTATTTT CASRTGVSTDTQYF - TRBJ2-3 14 TRBV5-1 TRBD1
TGTGCCAGCAGACCCGGGACAGGGGCAACTGAAGCTTTCTTT CASRPGTGATEAFF - TRBJ1-1 14 TRBV7-9 TRBD1
TGTGCCTGGAGTGTCAGGGGGCAACAGCCCCAGCATTTT CAWSVRGQQPQHF - TRBJ1-5 13 TRBV30 TRBD1
TGTGCCTGGAGTGTAAAACAGGGGGATCACACCTTC CAWSVKQGDHTF - TRBJ1-2 12 TRBV30 TRBD1
TGTGCCAGCAGCACCCGACAGGGGATATACCAAGAGACCCAGTACTTC CASSTRQGIYQETQYF - TRBJ2-5 16 TRBV6-6 TRBD1
TGTGCCAGCAGTTACTCTCGTTCAGCGGAGACCCAGTACTTC CASSYSRSAETQYF - TRBJ2-5 14 TRBV6-6 -
TGTGCCTGGAGTGCTGGGGACGGGCAGCCCCAGCATTTT CAWSAGDGQPQHF - TRBJ1-5 13 TRBV30 -
TGTGCCAGCTCACCAGGCAGGGTGAGGACTGAAGCTTTCTTT CASSPGRVRTEAFF - TRBJ1-1 14 TRBV18 -
TGCAGCGTTGTGAAGACTAGCGGGCCCACAGATACGCAGTATTTT CSVVKTSGPTDTQYF - TRBJ2-3 15 TRBV29-1 TRBD2
TGTGCCAGCAGTGAAGAGACAACTTTCTTT CASSEETTFF - TRBJ1-1 10 TRBV2 -
TGTGCCCGACCTACGGGACAGGGAAACTATGGCTACACCTTC CARPTGQGNYGYTF - TRBJ1-2 14 TRBV6-5 TRBD1
TGTGCCAGCAGCCTGAGCGGGGTGCTAGATACGCAGTATTTT CASSLSGVLDTQYF once TRBJ2-3 14 TRBV7-3 TRBD2
TGTGCCAGCAGCTTAGGAGGGGGGTACGAGACCCAGTACTTC CASSLGGGYETQYF - TRBJ2-5 14 TRBV7-3 -
TGTGCCAGAAGCGGGGGACAGGGGAAGTACTTC CARSGGQGKYF once TRBJ2-7 11 TRBV5-3 TRBD1
TGTGCCAGCAGCTTAGGCGGAAGCCAAGAGACCCAGTACTTC CASSLGGSQETQYF - TRBJ2-5 14 TRBV7-2 -
TGTGCCAGCAGTTTATTCCGGAGTACTGAAGCTTTCTTT CASSLFRSTEAFF - TRBJ1-1 13 TRBV28 -
TGTGCCAGCAGCCCATTGTCTGGACAATATGACTTTAGGAACTATGGCTACACCTTC CASSPLSGQYDFRNYGYTF - TRBJ1-2 19 TRBV4-2 -
TGCGCCAGCAGTGAGGGGGAAAGGGCATCCGGAAAACTGTTTTTT CASSEGERASGKLFF - TRBJ1-4 15 TRBV10-1 -
TGTGCCAGCAGTTTGGAGTACACAGATACGCAGTATTTT CASSLEYTDTQYF - TRBJ2-3 13 TRBV2 -
TGCGCCAGCAGCTCACAGGGGGCTGGTACTGAAGCTTTCTTT CASSSQGAGTEAFF - TRBJ1-1 14 TRBV5-1 TRBD1
TGCGCCAGCAGCCAAGACTCGCGTCTAGCGGGGGGTTCTGAGCAGTTCTTC CASSQDSRLAGGSEQFF - TRBJ2-1 17 TRBV4-3 TRBD2
TGTGCCAGTAGTATCCGGACTAGCGGGGGCCAAGAGACCCAGTACTTC CASSIRTSGGQETQYF - TRBJ2-5 16 TRBV19 TRBD2
TGTGCCAGCGCAGGGGACTATGGCTACACCTTC CASAGDYGYTF - TRBJ1-2 11 TRBV5-8 -
TGTGCCAGCACGAGCGGGGGGAACGAGCAGTACTTC CASTSGGNEQYF - TRBJ2-7 12 TRBV27 TRBD2
TGTGCCAGCAGCCAAGATTCACTGGGGAACACTGAAGCTTTCTTT CASSQDSLGNTEAFF - TRBJ1-1 15 TRBV4-2 -
TGTGCCAGCAGCTTAACCCCCGGACAGGGGCGGAATGAGCAGTTCTTC CASSLTPGQGRNEQFF - TRBJ2-1 16 TRBV7-2 TRBD1
TGTGCCAGCAGCTTTCGGGGAAGGATAGACAGGGGGCTTAGTGGCTACACCTTC CASSFRGRIDRGLSGYTF - TRBJ1-2 18 TRBV7-9 TRBD1
TGTGCCAGCAGTCCCCTCCTCGGGGGAAATCAGCCCCAGCATTTT CASSPLLGGNQPQHF - TRBJ1-5 15 TRBV6-5 -
TGTGCCAGCAGCTTATTTCTTGGGAGGACTGGAAACACCATATATTTT CASSLFLGRTGNTIYF - TRBJ1-3 16 TRBV7-6 -
TGTGCCAGTAGTCATCCCCGGGGGACGAACACTGAAGCTTTCTTT CASSHPRGTNTEAFF - TRBJ1-1 15 TRBV19 -
TGTGCCAGCTCACCCCCGAAGAACACAGATACGCAGTATTTT CASSPPKNTDTQYF - TRBJ2-3 14 TRBV18 -
TGTGCCAGCAGCTCTTGGAGACAGGGAGATTACGAGCAGTACTTC CASSSWRQGDYEQYF - TRBJ2-7 15 TRBV7-9 TRBD1
TGTGCCAGCAGCCGGGACAGGGGGAGCACTGAAGCTTTCTTT CASSRDRGSTEAFF - TRBJ1-1 14 TRBV7-2 TRBD1
TGTGCCAGCAGCCAGCCTCTCCGGGCCCGGCGGACCCAGTACTTC CASSQPLRARRTQYF - TRBJ2-5 15 TRBV7-3 -
TGTGCCAGCAGCATTAGCGGGGGGGCGGGTGTATCCTACAATGAGCAGTTCTTC CASSISGGAGVSYNEQFF - TRBJ2-1 18 TRBV7-7 TRBD2
TGTGCCACCAGCAGCTCCCCCTGGGCGGTGATCCCTGATCAGCCCCAGCATTTT CATSSSPWAVIPDQPQHF - TRBJ1-5 18 TRBV15 -
TGCAGCGTTCGACAGGGGGCTCGTCAGCCCCAGCATTTT CSVRQGARQPQHF - TRBJ1-5 13 TRBV29-1 TRBD1
TGTGCCAGCAGTATTCGGACAGGGAGAGATACGCAGTATTTT CASSIRTGRDTQYF - TRBJ2-3 14 TRBV6-5 TRBD1
TGTGCCAGCAGTCCTGGGGCTCGGGGCTACACCTTC CASSPGARGYTF - TRBJ1-2 12 TRBV6-1 -
TGTGCCAGCAGCCGTGGGACTAGGAGTCGGGATGAGCAGTTCTTC CASSRGTRSRDEQFF - TRBJ2-1 15 TRBV11-2 TRBD2
TGTGCCAGCAGAACGGACAGGCCATACACTGAAGCTTTCTTT CASRTDRPYTEAFF - TRBJ1-1 14 TRBV25-1 TRBD1
TGTGCCAGCAGTGGACCGGCGGGGCGGATTGATACGCAGTATTTT CASSGPAGRIDTQYF - TRBJ2-3 15 TRBV25-1 -
TGTGCCACAAGGGGGGCGAACGAAAAACCAGCTTTCTTT CATRGANEKPAFF - TRBJ1-1 13 TRBV19 -
TGCGCCAGCAGCCAAGATTCCAGGCCCGACTACGAGCAGTACTTC CASSQDSRPDYEQYF once TRBJ2-7 15 TRBV4-3 -
TGTGCCAGTAGTGCACAGACAGGGGCAGGCTATGGCTACACCTTC CASSAQTGAGYGYTF - TRBJ1-2 15 TRBV19 TRBD1
TGTGCCAGCAGCCAAGTAGACGCAGGGGGAACAGAGACCCAGTACTTC CASSQVDAGGTETQYF - TRBJ2-5 16 TRBV4-2 TRBD1
TGTGCCAGCAGCGGACAGCCAACCCTCTACAATGAGCAGTTCTTC CASSGQPTLYNEQFF once TRBJ2-1 15 TRBV2 -
TGTGCCAGCAGCCAAGGGGGAGGGTCCGGGGCCAACGTCCTGACTTTC CASSQGGGSGANVLTF once TRBJ2-6 16 TRBV4-2 TRBD2
TGTGCCAGTAGTAGGGGGGCAGGGCAGCCCCAGCATTTT CASSRGAGQPQHF few TRBJ1-5 13 TRBV19 -
TGTGCCAGTAGTATGTTGAGCGGGAGGGGCTCTGAGCAGTTCTTC CASSMLSGRGSEQFF - TRBJ2-1 15 TRBV19 TRBD2
TGCAGCGTTGATCCAACAGTAGGACAGTTTGGGACTGAAGCTTTCTTT CSVDPTVGQFGTEAFF - TRBJ1-1 16 TRBV29-1 -
TGTGCCAGCGAGGGTCAGGGCTATGGCTACACCTTC CASEGQGYGYTF - TRBJ1-2 12 TRBV9 -
TGTGCCAGCAGCTTAGCGGGGGGCGGGACCCAGTACTTC CASSLAGGGTQYF - TRBJ2-5 13 TRBV7-2 -
TGTGCCAGCAGCATTGGGACGGACGCAACTAATGAAAAACTGTTTTTT CASSIGTDATNEKLFF - TRBJ1-4 16 TRBV7-2 -
TGTGCCAGCAGCCTAAGGGACAGGGGCTCTGGGGCCAACGTCCTGACTTTC CASSLRDRGSGANVLTF - TRBJ2-6 17 TRBV11-3 TRBD1
TGTGCCAGCAGCCTAGGGACAGGGGATGGCTACACCTTC CASSLGTGDGYTF - TRBJ1-2 13 TRBV11-2 TRBD1
TGCAGCGTTGAAGCTTCGACAGGGGGCGCCGATGGCTACACCTTC CSVEASTGGADGYTF - TRBJ1-2 15 TRBV29-1 TRBD1
TGTGCCAGCAGTGACGGAGCTACGGGTTCACCCCTCCACTTT CASSDGATGSPLHF few TRBJ1-6 14 TRBV6-4 -
TGTGCCAGCAGCCTCGGTCGACAGGGTTGGTACGAGCAGTACTTC CASSLGRQGWYEQYF once TRBJ2-7 15 TRBV5-6 TRBD1